This is a list of T cell receptor beta chains from one sample in a study of Ad26.COV2.S vaccination and SARS-CoV-2 variants. Repertoires were generated with immunoSEQ multiplex PCR, while TCRdb's copy carries only in-frame clones and drops some. The sample has about 480,000 clones, around 88% seen once. The sample consisted of peripheral blood, taken in a trial of Ad26.COV2.S vaccine versus placebo. These receptors all stem from a person aged 18-65 years who received the Ad26.COV2.S COVID-19 vaccine or a placebo. Both conserved end residues are part of each CDR3. The D gene is left open where the match is weak. Clone size is given for some rows only: seen once, a few or many times, or a class if the clone is expanded.

clone_size,v_call,j_call,d_call,cdr3_aa,cdr3_nt
few,TRBV4-1,TRBJ1-2,TRBD1,CASSPTRGGGYGYTF,TGCGCCAGCAGCCCGACACGAGGGGGCGGCTATGGCTACACCTTC
.,TRBV7-9,TRBJ2-3,.,CASSLEIAFAQYF,TGTGCCAGCAGCTTAGAGATAGCGTTTGCGCAGTATTTT
few,TRBV3-1/TRBV3-2,TRBJ2-1,TRBD2,CASSRSGRAHNEQFF,TGTGCCAGCAGCCGTAGCGGGAGGGCCCACAATGAGCAGTTCTTC
.,TRBV6-5,TRBJ2-7,.,CASSPEGGTTPYF,TGTGCCAGCAGTCCAGAGGGCGGGACCACCCCGTACTTC
.,TRBV20-1,TRBJ2-3,TRBD2,CRAGDADTQYF,TGCAGAGCGGGAGACGCAGATACGCAGTATTTT
.,TRBV28,TRBJ2-7,.,CASTMTGNYEQYF,TGTGCCAGCACCATGACAGGTAACTACGAGCAGTACTTC
.,TRBV18,TRBJ1-5,.,CASSPVAGVFQPQHF,TGTGCCAGCTCACCGGTGGCAGGGGTGTTTCAGCCCCAGCATTTT
.,TRBV7-9,TRBJ2-7,.,CASSQSHEQYF,TGTGCCAGCAGCCAATCACACGAGCAGTACTTC
once,TRBV28,TRBJ1-4,TRBD1,CATRTGGSEKLFF,TGTGCCACCCGGACAGGGGGCTCTGAAAAACTGTTTTTT
.,TRBV29-1,TRBJ2-3,TRBD2,CSVDHPAGAADTQYF,TGCAGCGTTGACCACCCAGCGGGAGCTGCAGATACGCAGTATTTT
.,TRBV10-3,TRBJ1-1,.,CAISAQGAEAFF,TGTGCCATCAGTGCGCAGGGAGCAGAAGCTTTCTTT
.,TRBV28,TRBJ1-2,.,CASRSTPSRGYTF,TGTGCCAGCAGGTCGACCCCAAGCCGCGGCTACACCTTC
.,TRBV7-2,TRBJ2-1,TRBD2,CASSFDGRPGDEQFF,TGTGCCAGCAGCTTCGACGGGAGGCCGGGAGATGAGCAGTTCTTC
.,TRBV9,TRBJ1-2,TRBD1,CASSASGGDPYGYTF,TGTGCCAGCAGCGCCTCAGGGGGGGATCCCTATGGCTACACCTTC
.,TRBV28,TRBJ1-2,.,CASSLLDGTNYGYTF,TGTGCCAGCAGTTTATTGGACGGCACTAACTATGGCTACACCTTC
few,TRBV5-5,TRBJ1-2,.,CASSLAPAPRMDYGYTF,TGTGCCAGCAGCTTGGCCCCGGCCCCCAGGATGGACTATGGCTACACCTTC
.,TRBV5-1,TRBJ1-1,TRBD1,CASSYSGTGRTEAFF,TGCGCCAGCAGCTACTCCGGGACAGGGAGGACTGAAGCTTTCTTT
.,TRBV2,TRBJ1-4,.,CASSESSGNNEKLFF,TGTGCCAGCAGTGAATCCTCAGGGAATAATGAAAAACTGTTTTTT
few,TRBV30,TRBJ1-1,.,CAWSVQWAANTEAFF,TGTGCCTGGAGTGTACAGTGGGCGGCGAACACTGAAGCTTTCTTT
.,TRBV6-5,TRBJ1-1,TRBD1,CASRRTGKNTEAFF,TGTGCCAGCAGACGGACAGGCAAGAACACTGAAGCTTTCTTT
.,TRBV9,TRBJ1-2,.,CASSRQAYGYTF,TGTGCCAGCTCACGACAGGCCTATGGCTACACCTTC
.,TRBV7-8,TRBJ2-7,.,CASSLWQGPSYEQYF,TGTGCCAGCAGCTTGTGGCAGGGGCCTTCCTACGAGCAGTACTTC
.,TRBV7-2,TRBJ2-7,TRBD2,CASSLLAGPYEQYF,TGTGCCAGCAGCTTGCTAGCGGGGCCCTACGAGCAGTACTTC
.,TRBV5-1,TRBJ2-3,TRBD1,CASSLVAGGKRDTQYF,TGCGCCAGCAGCTTGGTTGCAGGGGGCAAAAGGGATACGCAGTATTTT
.,TRBV19,TRBJ2-5,TRBD1,CASSTGARETQYF,TGTGCCAGTAGCACAGGGGCGCGGGAGACCCAGTACTTC
.,TRBV7-6,TRBJ2-3,.,CASSLTGTGTDTQYF,TGTGCCAGCAGCTTAACAGGCACGGGCACAGATACGCAGTATTTT
.,TRBV13,TRBJ1-2,.,CASSSRGGAFGYTF,TGTGCCAGCAGCTCCCGTGGCGGAGCTTTTGGCTACACCTTC
.,TRBV19,TRBJ1-5,.,CASSRGTGQGNQPQHF,TGTGCCAGTAGTAGGGGTACGGGGCAGGGGAATCAGCCCCAGCATTTT
.,TRBV7-9,TRBJ2-1,.,CASSSRTRVTGQFF,TGTGCCAGCAGCTCCCGGACCCGGGTAACTGGGCAGTTCTTC
once,TRBV30,TRBJ1-6,.,CAWSVVFGSPLHF,TGTGCCTGGAGTGTAGTGTTCGGTTCACCCCTCCACTTT
.,TRBV12-3/TRBV12-4,TRBJ2-7,.,CASSYGQTYEQYF,TGTGCCAGCAGTTATGGACAAACCTACGAGCAGTACTTC
.,TRBV5-1,TRBJ1-6,TRBD1,CASSLTTGANSPLHF,TGCGCCAGCAGCTTAACGACAGGGGCAAATTCACCCCTCCACTTT
.,TRBV27,TRBJ2-7,.,CASSFGGGSYEQYF,TGTGCCAGCAGTTTCGGAGGTGGGTCCTACGAGCAGTACTTC
.,TRBV2,TRBJ2-5,.,CASSVLGGRQETQYF,TGTGCCAGCAGTGTGTTGGGGGGGCGCCAAGAGACCCAGTACTTC
.,TRBV5-1,TRBJ1-1,.,CASSSQRQGFTEAFF,TGCGCCAGCAGCTCCCAACGCCAGGGATTTACTGAAGCTTTCTTT
.,TRBV12-3/TRBV12-4,TRBJ2-7,TRBD1,CASAGTASYEQYF,TGTGCCAGCGCCGGGACAGCCTCCTACGAGCAGTACTTC
once,TRBV6-5,TRBJ1-1,.,CASMALKATEAFF,TGTGCCAGCATGGCGCTGAAGGCCACTGAAGCTTTCTTT
few,TRBV5-1,TRBJ1-2,.,CASSFGGNYGYTF,TGCGCCAGCAGCTTCGGGGGTAACTATGGCTACACCTTC
.,TRBV9,TRBJ2-2,.,CASSVAVAGELFF,TGTGCCAGCAGCGTAGCAGTTGCCGGGGAGCTGTTTTTT
.,TRBV5-4,TRBJ1-1,TRBD1,CASSRRQGVNTEAFF,TGTGCCAGCAGCCGCAGACAGGGGGTGAACACTGAAGCTTTCTTT
few,TRBV10-3,TRBJ1-6,TRBD1,CAIRSGTGNNSPLHF,TGTGCCATCAGATCCGGGACAGGGAATAATTCACCCCTCCACTTT
.,TRBV19,TRBJ2-3,.,CASKARSTDTQYF,TGTGCCAGTAAGGCCAGGAGCACAGATACGCAGTATTTT
.,TRBV9,TRBJ2-7,.,CASSVEGWGTYEQYF,TGTGCCAGCAGCGTAGAGGGATGGGGGACCTACGAGCAGTACTTC
.,TRBV27,TRBJ2-3,.,CASSPGWGENTQYF,TGTGCCAGCAGTCCTGGATGGGGGGAGAATACGCAGTATTTT
.,TRBV4-3,TRBJ2-4,TRBD1,CASSQDPPQGAAKNIQYF,TGCGCCAGCAGCCAAGATCCCCCACAGGGGGCGGCCAAAAACATTCAGTACTTC
.,TRBV9,TRBJ1-5,.,CASSHDEGPQPQHF,TGTGCCAGCAGCCACGATGAGGGGCCTCAGCCCCAGCATTTT
.,TRBV9,TRBJ1-1,.,CASSVSQTPGKDTEAFF,TGTGCCAGCAGCGTCTCACAGACCCCCGGGAAGGACACTGAAGCTTTCTTT
.,TRBV19,TRBJ1-4,.,CASSRTNEKLFF,TGTGCCAGTAGCCGAACTAATGAAAAACTGTTTTTT
.,TRBV5-1,TRBJ2-1,.,CASGVVRNEQFF,TGCGCCAGCGGCGTGGTGAGGAATGAGCAGTTCTTC
.,TRBV30,TRBJ1-5,TRBD1,CAWSPGQGANQPQHF,TGTGCCTGGAGTCCCGGACAGGGGGCAAATCAGCCCCAGCATTTT
.,TRBV15,TRBJ2-7,TRBD1,CATRDRGTYEQYF,TGTGCCACCAGAGACAGGGGAACGTACGAGCAGTACTTC